This passage covers 26 T cell receptor beta chains from one sample sequenced in a study of shared clonotypes between healthy human individuals. CD45RO-negative, CCR7-selected cells formed the naive CD8 fraction, which excluded terminally differentiated effector memory CD45RA+ cells. TCRdb's table, derived via immunoSEQ multiplex PCR, lists solely in-frame clones and lacks some. The sample carries some 2,000,000 clones, 85% to 95% recorded once. The sample was naive CD8+ T cells sorted from blood. The receptors here all came from a man aged 18-30 years in good health.

The chain uses TRBV14 and TRBJ2-5; TRBD2 is a possible D gene (7 bases). CDR3 length equals 13 residues. The germline V and J ends were trimmed by 4 bases and 5 bases, with 11 bases remaining between them. CDR1 is SGHDN, CDR2 FVKESK, per germline. CDR3: CASSPWGGETQYF. DNA of the CDR3: TGTGCCAGCAGCCCGTGGGGGGGCGAGACCCAGTACTTC.

In its sample, this clone was seen once. The rearrangement links TRBV2 to TRBJ1-1; D ambiguous. CDR3 length: 13 amino acids. The V gene's germline CDR1 is SNHLY and CDR2 FYNNEI. V lost 6 bases and J lost 4, with 12 bases in between. The CDR3 reads CASRVTAGTEAFF. The CDR3 DNA sequence: TGTGCCAGCAGAGTAACCGCAGGCACTGAAGCTTTCTTT.

The V and J genes are TRBV4-1 and TRBJ2-7; D might be TRBD1 (6 bases). The CDR3 spans 16 residues. Trimming removed 4 bases at V and 4 bases at J, with 20 bases between. CDR1 and CDR2 from the germline V gene are MGHRA and YSYEKL. CDR3 protein: CASSLTSSQGWYEQYF. Written as DNA, the CDR3 is TGCGCCAGCAGCCTAACCTCCTCGCAGGGGTGGTACGAGCAGTACTTC.

This chain connects TRBV4-1 to TRBJ2-5, with TRBD2 matching over 10 bases. The J call is uncertain, as TRBJ2-7 better fits the DNA end. Germline assignment: CDR1 MGHRA and CDR2 YSYEKL. CDR3 size: 16 residues. The CDR3 DNA reads TGCGCCAGCAGCCAAGATCGACCTAGCGGGAGTTACGAGCAGTACTTC. Amino acids: CASSQDRPSGSYEQYF.

The genes are TRBV6-1 and TRBJ1-2; no clear D gene. CDR3 length equals 15 residues. Trimming left V 2 bases short and J 0 bases short, with 10 bases between. The germline V gene encodes CDR1 MNHNS and CDR2 SASEGT. CDR3 region: CASSEFGSTNYGYTF. The CDR3, as DNA: TGTGCCAGCAGTGAATTCGGCAGTACTAACTATGGCTACACCTTC.

Turning to this clone: Other nucleotide sequences from this sample produce the same CDR3. V gene TRBV4-3 combines with J gene TRBJ2-7, with TRBD2 matching over 11 bases. The germline gives CDR1 LGHNA, CDR2 YSLEER. J was trimmed by 3 bases and V by 1 base; bases with no gene match: 2. The CDR3 runs 15 residues. Here the CDR3 DNA reads TGCGCCAGCAGCCAAGCTCTAGCGGGGGGCTACGAGCAGTACTTC. This sequence encodes CASSQALAGGYEQYF.

The chain employs TRBV2 and TRBJ2-7, with 13 positions matching TRBD2. Germline V CDR1 and CDR2: SNHLY, FYNNEI. V dropped 6 bases and J dropped 2; count of bases not matched to a gene: 4. The CDR3 contains 15 residues. In DNA form, the CDR3 reads TGTGCCAGCAGCGAACTAGCGGGAGGGGCCTACGAGCAGTACTTC. Protein sequence: CASSELAGGAYEQYF. The variable domain in full, with the rest retrieved from reference TRBV2 and TRBJ2-7, is EPEVTQTPSHQVTQMGQEVILRCVPISNHLYFYWYRQILGQKVEFLVSFYNNEISEKSEIFDDQFSVERPDGSNFTLKIRSTKLEDSAMYFCASSELAGGAYEQYFGPGTRLTVT.

The chain joins TRBV9 to TRBJ1-4; 8 bases align to TRBD1. Germline lookup yields CDR1 SGDLS and CDR2 YYNGEE. The CDR3 loop spans 16 amino acids. V was pared by 4 bases and J by 0 bases, with 5 bases of the junction left unmatched. In nucleotides, the CDR3 is TGTGCCAGCAGCTCGGGACAGGCTGCAACTAATGAAAAACTGTTTTTT. The encoded protein is CASSSGQAATNEKLFF.

The V gene is TRBV14, the J gene TRBJ2-5, with D hard to call. The germline V and J ends were trimmed by 0 bases and 3 bases, with 8 bases remaining between them. This CDR3 comprises 14 residues. CDR1 and CDR2 (germline): SGHDN, FVKESK. In DNA, the CDR3 is TGTGCCAGCAGCCAAGATCGGTGGAAAGAGACCCAGTACTTC. Translation: CASSQDRWKETQYF.

The rearrangement uses TRBV30 and TRBJ2-7, with 8 bases that match TRBD2. V lost 0 bases and J lost 6; bases outside the gene matches: 4. This CDR3 comprises 13 residues. Germline assignment: CDR1 GTSNPN and CDR2 SVGIG (reference sequence). The CDR3 bases are TGTGCCTGGAGTGTAGCGGGAGCGACCGAGCAGTACTTC. Amino acids: CAWSVAGATEQYF. Drawing the rest from reference TRBV30 and TRBJ2-7, the complete variable domain is SQTIHQWPATLVQPVGSPLSLECTVEGTSNPNLYWYRQAAGRGLQLLFYSVGIGQISSEVPQNLSASRPQDRQFILSSKKLLLSDSGFYLCAWSVAGATEQYFGPGTRLTVT.

CDR3 residues: CATAYSRYSNQPQHF. The CDR3 bases are TGTGCCACGGCGTACAGCCGATATAGCAATCAGCCCCAGCATTTT. The V and J genes are TRBV15 and TRBJ1-5; no reliable D call. This CDR3 has 15 residues. V was clipped by 9 bases and J by 0 bases, with 15 bases between them. Germline V gives CDR1 LNHNV, CDR2 YYDKDF (reference sequence). Using reference TRBV15 and TRBJ1-5 for the parts outside the CDR3, the full variable domain is DAMVIQNPRYQVTQFGKPVTLSCSQTLNHNVMYWYQQKSSQAPKLLFHYYDKDFNNEADTPDNFQSRRPNTSFCFLDIRSPGLGDTAMYLCATAYSRYSNQPQHFGDGTRLSIL.

This clone showed up just once. The V and J genes are TRBV9 and TRBJ1-1; TRBD1 is a possible D gene (6 bases). CDR1 SGDLS and CDR2 YYNGEE come from the germline V gene. Trimming shortened V by 4 bases and J by 1 base, and 14 bases separated the two germline ends. The CDR3 spans 15 residues. The chain's CDR3 is CASSPGGGTNTEAFF. The DNA for the CDR3 is TGTGCCAGCAGCCCCGGGGGGGGCACGAACACTGAAGCTTTCTTT.

The genes are TRBV7-2 and TRBJ2-5, with 9 bases lining up with TRBD1. CDR1 SGHTA and CDR2 FQGNSA come from the germline V gene. The CDR3 runs 16 residues. Unmatched junction bases numbered 9, after V lost 2 bases and J lost 5 bases. CDR3 in amino acids: CASSLPATGGRETQYF. CDR3 nucleotide sequence: TGTGCCAGCAGCTTACCTGCGACAGGGGGAAGGGAGACCCAGTACTTC.

V usage is TRBV27 and J usage is TRBJ2-1; no definite D call. The CDR3 extends over 13 amino acids. CDR1 is MNHEY and CDR2 is SMNVEV in the germline V gene (reference sequence). Trimming took 3 bases from V and 3 from J, leaving 6 bases between them. The CDR3 nucleotides read TGTGCCAGCAGTTTGCTCGACTACAATGAGCAGTTCTTC. Translation: CASSLLDYNEQFF.

A word on this clone: Other DNA sequences in the same sample also yield this CDR3. This sequence joins TRBV27 and TRBJ2-7, with TRBD1 matching over 7 bases. CDR1 is MNHEY and CDR2 is SMNVEV in the germline V gene (reference sequence). Trimming removed 3 bases from V and 0 bases from J; junction bases left unmatched: 8. The CDR3 extends over 16 amino acids. The CDR3 DNA reads as TGTGCCAGCAGTTTTAGTACAGGGGAAAGCTCCTACGAGCAGTACTTC. Amino acids: CASSFSTGESSYEQYF.

Comments on this clone: This may arise from a read error, as a much more abundant clone is one base away. This CDR3 is also generated by other DNA sequences in the sample. V and J are TRBV30 and TRBJ1-5, with no clear D. The CDR3 loop spans 13 amino acids. Germline CDR1 GTSNPN, CDR2 SVGIG (reference sequence). Trimming removed 1 base at V and 5 bases at J, with 9 bases between. The CDR3 loop reads CAWSEAGDQPQHF. CDR3 in DNA: TGTGCCTGGAGTGAGGCAGGCGATCAGCCCCAGCATTTT.

The CDR3 coding sequence is TGTGCCAGCAGGGGACAGGGCGAAAAACTGTTTTTT. Its translation is CASRGQGEKLFF. The rearrangement joins TRBV7-9 to TRBJ1-4; 9 bases match TRBD1. Germline CDR1 is SEHNR and CDR2 is FQNEAQ (reference sequence). V dropped 6 bases and J dropped 8; count of bases not matched to a gene: 1. CDR3 length equals 12 residues.

This clone appeared a single time. This chain joins TRBV7-9 and TRBJ1-6, with 8 bases that match TRBD1. CDR1 is SEHNR, CDR2 FQNEAQ, per germline (reference sequence). The CDR3 is 14 amino acids. V dropped 10 bases and J dropped 5; count of bases not matched to a gene: 7. The DNA of the CDR3 is TGTGCCACCCCGAACAGGGGGAATAATTCACCCCTCCACTTT. Translating it yields CATPNRGNNSPLHF.

Only one count was recorded for this clone. The V gene is TRBV5-6, the J gene TRBJ2-5, with D possibly called TRBD1 or TRBD2 (5 bases each). Germline values: CDR1 SGHDT, CDR2 YYEEEE. CDR3 length: 12 amino acids. The germline V and J ends were trimmed by 4 bases and 9 bases, with 13 bases remaining between them. The CDR3 is CASSRDPGSQYF. For the CDR3, the DNA is TGTGCCAGCAGCCGGGACCCAGGGTCCCAGTACTTC.

The rearrangement uses TRBV7-3 and TRBJ2-3; 11 bases are a match to TRBD2. The junction had 2 bases not matched to a gene; V was cut back by 5 bases and J by 4 bases. This CDR3 contains 14 residues. Germline CDR1 is SGHTA and CDR2 is FQGTGA. DNA for the CDR3: TGTGCCAGCAGCAAACTAGCGGGGGCAGATACGCAGTATTTT. Its translation: CASSKLAGADTQYF. Full variable domain (remainder filled in from reference TRBV7-3 and TRBJ2-3): GAGVSQTPSNKVTEKGKYVELRCDPISGHTALYWYRQSLGQGPEFLIYFQGTGAADDSGLPNDRFFAVRPEGSVSTLKIQRTERGDSAVYLCASSKLAGADTQYFGPGTRLTVL.

The chain combines TRBV4-3 with TRBJ2-5; D uncertain. CDR1 and CDR2 from the germline V gene are LGHNA and YSLEER. The CDR3 covers 13 residues. V was pared by 3 bases and J by 0 bases, with 5 bases between. CDR3: CASSQGNQETQYF. The CDR3, as DNA: TGCGCCAGCAGCCAGGGGAACCAAGAGACCCAGTACTTC.

This rearrangement joins TRBV10-3 to TRBJ2-3; a possible D gene is TRBD2 (7 bases). Germline-derived CDR1 and CDR2 are ENHRY and SYGVKD. The V and J ends lost 10 bases and 5 bases respectively, with 13 bases between them. The CDR3 consists of 12 residues. CDR3 DNA sequence: TGTGCCAGCGAGGGGGGGGAAGATACGCAGTATTTT. This translates into CASEGGEDTQYF.

This sequence joins TRBV4-1 and TRBJ1-5; weak D call: TRBD1 (5 bases). Trimming cost V 0 bases and J 4 bases, with 13 bases left between them. The V gene's germline CDR1 is MGHRA and CDR2 YSYEKL. The CDR3 extends over 16 amino acids. CDR3 bases: TGCGCCAGCAGCCAAGATGTCAGGGAGGGAAATCAGCCCCAGCATTTT. Translated, it gives CASSQDVREGNQPQHF.

V usage is TRBV13 and J usage is TRBJ2-5; D unresolved. From germline, CDR1 is PRHDT and CDR2 FYEKMQ (reference sequence). V was cut by 1 base and J by 2 bases, with 11 bases left in between. The CDR3 contains 15 residues. The CDR3 DNA reads as TGTGCCAGCAGCTTAGATCCAGGCGTACAAGAGACCCAGTACTTC. It yields the protein CASSLDPGVQETQYF.

The genes are TRBV19 and TRBJ2-7, with TRBD1 matching over 8 bases. After removal of 5 bases from V and 6 bases from J, the junction contained 9 bases not matched to a gene. The germline gives CDR1 LNHDA, CDR2 SQIVND (reference sequence). The CDR3 length is 14 residues. The CDR3 protein is CASSLRQGMGEQYF. The CDR3 nucleotides read TGTGCCAGTAGTCTTCGACAGGGGATGGGCGAGCAGTACTTC.

The CDR3 DNA reads TGCGCCAGCAGCCAATCGGGCAGGGGTGTGGGGGATGGCTACACCTTC. It translates to CASSQSGRGVGDGYTF. The chain links TRBV4-3 to TRBJ1-2; maybe TRBD1 (6 bases). The ends were cut back, 2 bases at V and 6 bases at J, with 19 bases in the middle. In germline, CDR1 is LGHNA, CDR2 YSLEER. The CDR3 length is 16 residues.